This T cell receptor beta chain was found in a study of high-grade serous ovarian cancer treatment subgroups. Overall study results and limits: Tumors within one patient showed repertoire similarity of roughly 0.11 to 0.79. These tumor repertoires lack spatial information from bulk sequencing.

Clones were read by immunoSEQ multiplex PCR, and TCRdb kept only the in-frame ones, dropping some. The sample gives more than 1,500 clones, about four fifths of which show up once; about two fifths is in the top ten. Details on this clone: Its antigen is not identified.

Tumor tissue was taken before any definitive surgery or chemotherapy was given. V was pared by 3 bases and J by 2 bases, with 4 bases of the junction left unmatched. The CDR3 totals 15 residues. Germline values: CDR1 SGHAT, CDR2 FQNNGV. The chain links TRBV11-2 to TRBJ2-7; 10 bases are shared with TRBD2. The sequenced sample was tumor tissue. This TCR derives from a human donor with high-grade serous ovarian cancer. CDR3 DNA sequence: TGTGCCAGCAGCTTCCAAGCGGGAGGGGCCTACGAGCAGTACTTC. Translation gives CASSFQAGGAYEQYF.